A selection of T cell receptor beta chains follows, all from one sample in a study of shared clonotypes between healthy human individuals. Profiled with immunoSEQ multiplex PCR; TCRdb holds only in-frame clones, not every one. The table has roughly 770,000 clones, roughly 96% seen once. Material for sequencing was naive CD8+ T cells sorted from blood. These receptors came from a man aged 25-40 years in good health. Both conserved end residues are part of each CDR3. Fields, in order: V gene, D gene, J gene, clone size, CDR3 protein, CDR3 DNA. D genes are given only for firm matches. Expanded clones are given a class, and other clones once, few, many or no size at all.

v_call: TRBV4-1
d_call: .
j_call: TRBJ2-1
clone_size: .
cdr3_aa: CASSQDSGTYNEQFF
cdr3_nt: TGCGCCAGCAGCCAAGATAGCGGAACCTACAATGAGCAGTTCTTC

v_call: TRBV5-1
d_call: .
j_call: TRBJ2-7
clone_size: .
cdr3_aa: CASRDPSGTGDSYEQYF
cdr3_nt: TGCGCCAGCAGAGACCCCTCAGGGACGGGGGACTCCTACGAGCAGTACTTC

v_call: TRBV27
d_call: .
j_call: TRBJ1-2
clone_size: once
cdr3_aa: CASSLGGFYGYTF
cdr3_nt: TGTGCCAGCAGTTTAGGGGGGTTCTATGGCTACACCTTC

v_call: TRBV9
d_call: .
j_call: TRBJ2-3
clone_size: .
cdr3_aa: CASSGREATDTQYF
cdr3_nt: TGTGCCAGCAGCGGCAGGGAGGCCACAGATACGCAGTATTTT

v_call: TRBV11-2
d_call: TRBD1
j_call: TRBJ2-3
clone_size: .
cdr3_aa: CASSSSRSPWTGITDTQYF
cdr3_nt: TGTGCCAGCAGCTCTTCCCGGTCCCCCTGGACAGGAATCACAGATACGCAGTATTTT

v_call: TRBV7-8
d_call: .
j_call: TRBJ2-5
clone_size: .
cdr3_aa: CASSSPPGRTGTQYF
cdr3_nt: TGTGCCAGCAGCTCGCCCCCAGGACGGACGGGGACCCAGTACTTC

v_call: TRBV19
d_call: TRBD1
j_call: TRBJ1-1
clone_size: .
cdr3_aa: CASSDRQGVGTEAFF
cdr3_nt: TGTGCCAGTAGTGACCGACAGGGAGTAGGCACTGAAGCTTTCTTT

v_call: TRBV18
d_call: .
j_call: TRBJ1-1
clone_size: .
cdr3_aa: CASSPEGYEAFF
cdr3_nt: TGTGCCAGCTCACCAGAGGGGTATGAAGCTTTCTTT

v_call: TRBV7-6
d_call: .
j_call: TRBJ2-1
clone_size: .
cdr3_aa: CASSPFGDRPYNEQFF
cdr3_nt: TGTGCCAGCAGCCCCTTTGGGGACCGTCCCTACAATGAGCAGTTCTTC

v_call: TRBV7-9
d_call: TRBD2
j_call: TRBJ2-5
clone_size: .
cdr3_aa: CASSSPTSGDEEEETQYF
cdr3_nt: TGTGCCAGCAGCTCCCCGACTAGCGGGGACGAAGAGGAAGAGACCCAGTACTTC

v_call: TRBV27
d_call: .
j_call: TRBJ1-1
clone_size: .
cdr3_aa: CASSSTPIRNTEAFF
cdr3_nt: TGTGCCAGCAGTTCGACCCCAATCAGGAACACTGAAGCTTTCTTT